The source of this T cell receptor beta chain is a study of PD-1 blockade in mismatch repair-deficient tumors (dated by TCRdb to the late 2010s). Context from the whole study: Between late 2013 and September 2016, 90 or so consecutive patients with some twelve mismatch repair-deficient cancer types, all previously treated and progressing, were enrolled in the trial. Tumor-associated T cell clones in the peripheral blood of patients responding to PD-1 blockade were tracked using deep sequencing of TCR CDR3 regions.

As for this clone: Its cognate antigen has yet to be identified. Per-nucleotide qualities are absent, and no much larger clonotype sits a single base away.

Libraries were constructed by the immunoSEQ multiplex PCR assay. Imported from immuneACCESS, the table was reduced by TCRdb to in-frame sequences with V and J called. These copies leave out some clones; in studies compared against another copy, an unresolved V gene accounts for under half, and the cause of the remainder is not known. The sample profile shows about 100,000 clones; about four fifths of them were found once. Jointly, the top ten make up 6.3% of the sample. Mismatch repair deficiency in every enrolled patient was established by polymerase chain reaction or immunohistochemistry. TCR sequencing was carried out for a few patients who responded to pembrolizumab therapy. The phase II trial prospectively evaluated PD-1 blockade with pembrolizumab in advanced mismatch repair-deficient cancers, independent of tissue of origin. Peripheral blood T cell samples were gathered serially, both before PD-1 blockade started and at multiple time points afterward. Blood sampling times were reported as weeks after the first pembrolizumab dose.

General findings and caveats noted by the study authors: After pembrolizumab, tumor-resident clones, which were often undetectable in blood before treatment, expanded rapidly and then contracted, generally ahead of radiologic responses.

According to the germline V gene, CDR1 reads SGHVS and CDR2 reads FQNEAQ. The CDR3, from cysteine to phenylalanine, totals 13 residues. Only the CDR3 portion is preserved as DNA: 39 bases, with reading frame beginning at the first base. The V and J ends are trimmed by 5 bases and 1 base, leaving 7 bases between them. This clonotype was sampled from an adult with mismatch repair-deficient cancer. This sample comprised peripheral blood, obtained about 33 weeks after starting pembrolizumab. This receptor chain uses TRBV7-8 and TRBJ2-3; confidence is insufficient to name the D gene. The sequenced DNA: TGTGCCAGCAGCCCCAAGGGCACAGATACGCAGTATTTT. Translated, it gives CASSPKGTDTQYF. Outside the CDR3, residues come from the reference TRBV7-8 and TRBJ2-3 proteins, so the full variable domain is: GAGVSQSPRYKVAKRGQDVALRCDPISGHVSLFWYQQALGQGPEFLTYFQNEAQLDKSGLPSDRFFAERPEGSVSTLKIQRTQQEDSAVYLCASSPKGTDTQYFGPGTRLTVL.